This TCR beta chain was observed in a study of blood T cell repertoires in COVID-19. In the original analysis: For nucleated cells, counts were estimated from reference gene primer amplification. TCRdb's copy holds only in-frame clones and misses some; the assay was immunoSEQ multiplex PCR. V, J and clone size are taken as reported in that table, and D and trimming were inferred from the DNA itself. The repertoire holds 190,000 or so clones, with 70% to 90% as singletons. There are a few counts of this clone. CDR1 and CDR2 from the germline V gene are MNHEY and SVGAGI. V lost 8 bases and J lost 7; bases outside the gene matches: 10. CDR3 length: 15 residues.

Sequences were obtained from peripheral blood. This sequence joins TRBV6-5 and TRBJ1-4; 10 bases align to TRBD1. This TCR derives from a man aged 35 to 55 with active or convalescent COVID-19. Here the CDR3 DNA reads TGTGCCAGCCAGAGACAGGGGGCGACGAGTGAAAAACTGTTTTTT. Translation: CASQRQGATSEKLFF.